These 2 T cell receptor beta chains share one sample of origin, sequenced in a study of blood T cell repertoires in COVID-19. The protocol was immunoSEQ multiplex PCR, while the TCRdb copy is restricted to in-frame clones and leaves out a portion. The table records over 250,000 clones, around 80% of them present only once. The material sequenced was PBMCs or T cells enriched from blood (not recorded which). Receptors originate from a man younger than 40 with acute COVID-19.

The table lists this clone with a count of one. At one end the junction does not follow the germline gene, possibly because of a read error. This chain connects TRBV5-1 to TRBJ2-1; 10 nucleotides match TRBD2. The CDR3 contains 17 residues. Germline-derived CDR1 and CDR2 are SGHRS and YFSETQ. The CDR3 DNA sequence: TGTGCCAGCAGCTTGGTTAGCGGGAGGTCGGGGTACAATGAGCAGTTCTTC. It yields the protein CASSLVSGRSGYNEQFF.

This clone came up a few times. This chain uses TRBV7-2 with TRBJ2-7; D is ambiguous. Trimming shortened V by 6 bases and J by 2 bases, and 11 bases separated the two germline ends. The germline V gene has CDR1 SGHTA and CDR2 FQGNSA. The CDR3 runs 13 residues. CDR3 region: CASSHDKTYEQYV. The CDR3 bases are TGTGCCAGCAGTCATGACAAGACCTACGAGCAGTACGTC.